A single sample gave rise to the 20 T cell receptor beta chains below, sequenced in a study of blood T cells in healthy people across ages. A second 7 to 11 cycle PCR used barcoded and J-beta primers. TCRdb reanalysed the 5' RACE reads using MiXCR and keeps one entry per CDR3 protein. The sample includes about 1.4 million distinct CDR3 sequences, almost 60% of them seen just once. What was sequenced was blood. Every receptor here comes from a man aged 18 to 35 in good health.

This clonotype was seen ten or more times. The CDR3 region is CASSAYDLGYEQYF. In DNA, the CDR3 is TGTGCCAGCAGCGCATACGACCTGGGCTACGAGCAGTACTTC. V gene TRBV9 combines with J gene TRBJ2-7; D is unclear. This CDR3 is 14 amino acids long. Looked up from germline, CDR1 is SGDLS and CDR2 is YYNGEE. With 3 bases removed from V and 3 bases from J, the gap between germline ends came to 13 bases.

This chain uses TRBV20-1 with TRBJ1-5; 11 positions agree with TRBD1. The CDR3 is made up of 16 amino acids. V dropped 5 bases and J dropped 3; count of bases not matched to a gene: 9. CDR1 is DFQATT, CDR2 SNEGSKA, per germline (reference sequence). As DNA, the CDR3 is TGCAGTGCTGCCCCTGGGACAGGGGGGGTCAATCAGCCCCAGCATTTT. It yields the protein CSAAPGTGGVNQPQHF.

The DNA for the CDR3 is TGTGCCTGCAAACCGGGACAGGTGAACACTGAAGCTTTCTTT. Its protein is CACKPGQVNTEAFF. The chain combines TRBV27 with TRBJ1-1; 8 nucleotides match TRBD1. CDR1 is MNHEY and CDR2 is SMNVEV in the germline V gene (reference sequence). Losses at the gene ends were 11 bases for V and 0 bases for J; bases not matched to a gene: 8. The CDR3 runs 14 residues.

The V gene is TRBV2, the J gene TRBJ2-5; a weak D match, TRBD2 (6 bases). The end of the DNA is better explained by TRBJ2-7, so the J call may be wrong. In germline, CDR1 is SNHLY, CDR2 FYNNEI. This CDR3 region has 16 residues. The CDR3 DNA sequence: TGTGCCAGCAGCGGAAAGGTTGGGGACTCAAGGTACGAGCAGTACTTC. Amino acids: CASSGKVGDSRYEQYF.

This clonotype was counted a single time. The genes are TRBV28 and TRBJ1-4; no reliable D call. The CDR3 is made up of 15 amino acids. V shed 5 bases and J shed 8 bases, with 18 bases lying between them. The germline V gene encodes CDR1 MDHEN and CDR2 SYDVKM. The CDR3 coding sequence is TGTGCCAGCAGTCCACCACGAGATCGCGGGGAAAAACTGTTTTTT. It yields the protein CASSPPRDRGEKLFF. Combining the CDR3 with reference TRBV28 and TRBJ1-4 gives the whole variable domain DVKVTQSSRYLVKRTGEKVFLECVQDMDHENMFWYRQDPGLGLRLIYFSYDVKMKEKGDIPEGYSVSREKKERFSLILESASTNQTSMYLCASSPPRDRGEKLFFGSGTQLSVL.

The chain employs TRBV27 and TRBJ2-4, with 10 bases fitting TRBD1. The J call may be mistaken, given a closer DNA end match to TRBJ2-7. Germline V gene sequence: CDR1 MNHEY, CDR2 SMNVEV (reference sequence). The CDR3 is 21 amino acids. The CDR3 here is CASSHDRGLIFRPPGFDEQYF. CDR3 DNA sequence: TGTGCCAGCAGCCACGACAGGGGGCTCATCTTTCGGCCCCCGGGTTTTGACGAGCAGTACTTC.

The rearrangement joins TRBV29-1 to TRBJ2-6; D is unclear. The CDR3 extends over 15 amino acids. V was shortened by 6 bases and J by 0 bases, with 12 bases between the two germline ends. From germline, CDR1 is SQVTM and CDR2 ANQGSEA. The DNA for the CDR3 is TGCAGCGTGACCGGTAGTGACTCTGGGGCCAACGTCCTGACTTTC. It encodes CSVTGSDSGANVLTF.

V and J are TRBV29-1 and TRBJ2-4, with 15 bases identical to TRBD2. The J call may be in error: the DNA end matches TRBJ2-7 better. Germline V gene data show CDR1 as SQVTM and CDR2 as ANQGSEA. The CDR3 covers 18 residues. CDR3 region: CSVELGGTSGRSPYEQYF. As DNA, the CDR3 is TGCAGCGTTGAACTTGGGGGGACTAGCGGGAGGTCCCCCTACGAGCAGTACTTC.

The V and J genes are TRBV7-2 and TRBJ2-7; 15 bases are shared with TRBD2. Germline V gives CDR1 SGHTA, CDR2 FQGNSA. V trimming: 3 bases; J trimming: 5 bases; junction bases outside the gene matches: 5. The CDR3 loop spans 16 amino acids. Here the CDR3 DNA reads TGTGCCAGCAGCTTTCGGGGACTAGCGGGAGGTAACGAGCAGTACTTC. Translating gives CASSFRGLAGGNEQYF.

The V and J genes are TRBV7-9 and TRBJ2-1; TRBD1 is a possible D gene (6 bases). V was pared by 5 bases and J by 9 bases, with 14 bases between. Looked up from germline, CDR1 is SEHNR and CDR2 is FQNEAQ (reference sequence). The CDR3 spans 13 residues. CDR3 amino acids: CASSASTGPEQFF. In DNA, the CDR3 is TGTGCCAGCAGCGCCTCTACAGGGCCTGAGCAGTTCTTC.

The V and J genes are TRBV10-3 and TRBJ2-7; 13 nucleotides line up with TRBD2. CDR3 size: 18 residues. Germline V gene lookup returns CDR1 ENHRY and CDR2 SYGVKD. The junction had 17 bases not matched to a gene; V was cut back by 5 bases and J by 7 bases. The CDR3 DNA follows: TGTGCCATCAGTAGCGGACTAGCGGGAGAACTAAGGTCCAATGAGCAGTACTTC. The encoded protein is CAISSGLAGELRSNEQYF.

In its sample, this clonotype was seen a few times. The chain recombines TRBV4-1 with TRBJ2-7, with D possibly being TRBD2 (6 bases). The V gene lost 4 bases and the J gene lost 2 bases, with 15 bases spanning the gap. This CDR3 spans 15 amino acids. CDR1 is MGHRA, CDR2 YSYEKL, per germline. The CDR3 reads CASSPRDAGTYEQYF. The CDR3 nucleotides read TGCGCCAGCAGCCCGAGGGACGCGGGGACCTACGAGCAGTACTTC.

DNA for the CDR3: TGTGCCAGCAGTTACCACCGGACCCCTACCACAGATACGCAGTATTTT. This encodes CASSYHRTPTTDTQYF. V gene TRBV6-2 or TRBV6-3 combines with J gene TRBJ2-3; no clear D gene. Between the trimmed V and J ends, which lost 2 bases and 2 bases, there was a span of 14 bases. The CDR3 has 16 amino acids. Germline CDR1 MNHEY, CDR2 SVGEGT.

The chain combines TRBV25-1 with TRBJ2-1, with a possible D match to TRBD2 (7 bases). CDR1 is MGHDK and CDR2 is SYGVNS in the germline V gene. V lost 0 bases and J lost 4, with 16 bases in between. CDR3 size: 17 residues. CDR3 sequence: CASSEYLHRGAYNEQFF. In DNA, the CDR3 is TGTGCCAGCAGTGAATATCTTCATCGGGGGGCATACAATGAGCAGTTCTTC. Filled out from reference TRBV25-1 and TRBJ2-1, the complete variable domain reads EADIYQTPRYLVIGTGKKITLECSQTMGHDKMYWYQQDPGMELHLIHYSYGVNSTEKGDLSSESTVSRIRTEHFPLTLESARPSHTSQYLCASSEYLHRGAYNEQFFGPGTRLTVL.

This rearrangement joins TRBV14 to TRBJ2-7, with a weak D call TRBD1 (5 bases). Trimming took 4 bases from V and 1 from J, leaving 14 bases between them. Germline CDR1 is SGHDN and CDR2 is FVKESK. CDR3 length equals 15 residues. This CDR3 is CASSLRSGLSYEQYF. The DNA for the CDR3 is TGTGCCAGCAGCCTACGGTCAGGGTTATCCTACGAGCAGTACTTC.

This clonotype was detected many times. This chain joins TRBV2 and TRBJ2-7; D remains unclear. Germline CDR1 and CDR2: SNHLY and FYNNEI. This CDR3 spans 14 amino acids. Trimming took off 3 bases at V and 0 bases at J, with 9 bases between the two ends. CDR3 in DNA: TGTGCCAGCAGTGAGGGAAGGAGCTCCTACGAGCAGTACTTC. Its protein is CASSEGRSSYEQYF.

The CDR3 reads CASSQDRLAGGRNTQYF. In DNA form, the CDR3 reads TGCGCCAGCAGCCAAGATCGGCTAGCGGGGGGGCGAAATACGCAGTATTTT. V and J are TRBV4-3 and TRBJ2-3; 12 bases are shared with TRBD2. CDR3 size: 17 residues. Trimming at V came to 0 bases and at J to 7 bases, leaving 8 bases not matched to a gene. Germline V lookup: CDR1 LGHNA, CDR2 YSLEER.

The rearrangement uses TRBV27 and TRBJ2-5; D possibly corresponds to TRBD1 (6 bases). The CDR3 consists of 16 residues. The germline CDR1 and CDR2 sequences are MNHEY and SMNVEV (reference sequence). The germline V and J ends were trimmed by 6 bases and 0 bases, with 17 bases remaining between them. CDR3 region: CASSSTGLAHQETQYF. In DNA form, the CDR3 reads TGTGCCAGCAGCAGCACAGGGTTGGCCCACCAAGAGACCCAGTACTTC.

The chain couples TRBV7-9 to TRBJ2-5, with 9 bases matching TRBD2. CDR1 is SEHNR, CDR2 FQNEAQ, per germline (reference sequence). After removal of 5 bases from V and 5 bases from J, the junction contained 9 bases not matched to a gene. This CDR3 is built from 15 residues. The CDR3 is CASSVLAGVVETQYF. The CDR3 region has the DNA TGTGCCAGCAGCGTTTTAGCGGGAGTGGTTGAGACCCAGTACTTC.

The rearrangement uses TRBV7-9 and TRBJ2-7; unclear D gene. The V end lost 1 base, the J end lost 3 bases, and 10 bases lay between the germline ends. Germline loops: CDR1 SEHNR, CDR2 FQNEAQ (reference sequence). The CDR3 sequence is 14 residues long. The DNA of the CDR3 is TGTGCCAGCAGCTTAGATGCGGCGGTCTACGAGCAGTACTTC. Translated: CASSLDAAVYEQYF.